The T cell receptor beta chain described here comes from a study of T cell changes during pregnancy in multiple sclerosis. Germline V CDR1 and CDR2: SQVTM, ANQGSEA. The CDR3 has 13 amino acids. Trimming removed 0 bases from V and 8 bases from J; junction bases left unmatched: 4. TCRdb's table, derived via immunoSEQ multiplex PCR, lists solely in-frame clones and lacks some. The sample holds 50,000 or so clones; 85% to 95% are singletons and the top ten take under 7%. The starting material was CD8+ T cells from peripheral blood mononuclear cells, obtained in the first trimester of pregnancy. The sequence came from a female donor with multiple sclerosis, enrolled in a pregnancy study. The chain uses TRBV29-1 and TRBJ1-2; TRBD1 matches at 9 bases. The CDR3 region is CSVEEQGASGYTF. The CDR3 coding sequence is TGCAGCGTTGAAGAACAGGGGGCGAGCGGCTACACCTTC. The full variable domain, in which reference TRBV29-1 and TRBJ1-2 provide the parts outside the CDR3, is SAVISQKPSRDICQRGTSLTIQCQVDSQVTMMFWYRQQPGQSLTLIATANQGSEATYESGFVIDKFPISRPNLTFSTLTVSNMSPEDSSIYLCSVEEQGASGYTFGSGTRLTVV.